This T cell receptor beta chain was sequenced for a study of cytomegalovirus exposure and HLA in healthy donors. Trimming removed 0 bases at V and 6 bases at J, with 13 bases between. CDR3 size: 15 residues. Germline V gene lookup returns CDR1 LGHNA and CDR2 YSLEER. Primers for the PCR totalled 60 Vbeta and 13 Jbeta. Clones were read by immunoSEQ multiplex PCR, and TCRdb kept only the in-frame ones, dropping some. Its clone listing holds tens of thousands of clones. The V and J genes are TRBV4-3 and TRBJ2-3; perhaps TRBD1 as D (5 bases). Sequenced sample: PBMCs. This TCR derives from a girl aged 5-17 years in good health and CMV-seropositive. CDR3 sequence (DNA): TGCGCCAGCAGCCAAGAAGATACGGACACGGATACGCAGTATTTT. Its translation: CASSQEDTDTDTQYF.